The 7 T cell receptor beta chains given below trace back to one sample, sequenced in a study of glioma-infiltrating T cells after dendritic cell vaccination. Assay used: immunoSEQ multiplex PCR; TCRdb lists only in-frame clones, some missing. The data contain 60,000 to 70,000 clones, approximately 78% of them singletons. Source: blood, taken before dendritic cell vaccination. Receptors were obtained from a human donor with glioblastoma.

This CDR3 reads CASSLPRGQGFTEAFF. In DNA form, the CDR3 reads TGCGCCAGCAGCCTACCCCGAGGCCAGGGGTTCACTGAAGCTTTCTTT. This chain joins TRBV5-1 and TRBJ1-1, with TRBD1 as a possible D gene (6 bases). Germline V CDR1 and CDR2: SGHRS, YFSETQ. This CDR3 has 16 amino acids. With 4 bases removed from V and 4 bases from J, the gap between germline ends came to 20 bases.

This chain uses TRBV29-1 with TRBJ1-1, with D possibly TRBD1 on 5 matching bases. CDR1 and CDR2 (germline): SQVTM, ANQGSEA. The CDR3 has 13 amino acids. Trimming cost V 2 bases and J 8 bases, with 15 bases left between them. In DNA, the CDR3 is TGCAGCGTTGAAACTGGGGCGATAAGCGAAGCTTTCTTT. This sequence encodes CSVETGAISEAFF.

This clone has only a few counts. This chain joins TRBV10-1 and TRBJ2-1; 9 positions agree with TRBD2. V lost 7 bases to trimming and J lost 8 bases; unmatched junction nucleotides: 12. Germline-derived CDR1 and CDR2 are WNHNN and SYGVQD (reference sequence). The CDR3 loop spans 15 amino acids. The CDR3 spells CASKPGAGGPHEQFF. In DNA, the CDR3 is TGCGCCAGCAAGCCCGGGGCGGGGGGGCCCCATGAGCAGTTCTTC.

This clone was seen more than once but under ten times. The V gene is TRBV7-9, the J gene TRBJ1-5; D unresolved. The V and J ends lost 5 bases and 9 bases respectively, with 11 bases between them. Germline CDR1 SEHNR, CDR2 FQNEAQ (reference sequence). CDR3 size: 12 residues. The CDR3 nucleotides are TGTGCCAGCAGCCCATTTATGAGGCCCCAGCATTTT. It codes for CASSPFMRPQHF.

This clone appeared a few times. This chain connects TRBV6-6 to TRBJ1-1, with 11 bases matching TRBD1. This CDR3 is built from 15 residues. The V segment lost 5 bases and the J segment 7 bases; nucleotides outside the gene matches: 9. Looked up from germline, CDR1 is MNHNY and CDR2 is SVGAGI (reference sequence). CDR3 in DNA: TGTGCCAGCAGTACGGACAGGGGGCGTTCAAATGAAGCTTTCTTT. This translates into CASSTDRGRSNEAFF.

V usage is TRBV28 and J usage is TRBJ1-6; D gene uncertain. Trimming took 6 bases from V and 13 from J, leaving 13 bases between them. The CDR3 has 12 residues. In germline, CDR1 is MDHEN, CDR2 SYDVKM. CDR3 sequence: CASSPTSLPLHF. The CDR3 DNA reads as TGTGCCAGCAGCCCTACGTCATTGCCCCTCCACTTT.

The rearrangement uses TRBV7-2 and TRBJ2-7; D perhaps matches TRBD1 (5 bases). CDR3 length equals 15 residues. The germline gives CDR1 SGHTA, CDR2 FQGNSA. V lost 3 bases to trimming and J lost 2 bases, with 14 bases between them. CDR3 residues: CASSFISRATYEQYF. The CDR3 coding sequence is TGTGCCAGCAGCTTTATCTCCAGGGCAACCTACGAGCAGTACTTC.